Below, 25 T cell receptor beta chains from the same sample are listed, as sequenced in a study of shared T cell receptors in the human thymus. TCRdb keeps only in-frame clones here, not all; method: immunoSEQ multiplex PCR. The top ten clones hold 0.0094% of a sample with 500,000 to 850,000 clones, about 87% of them seen once. The same specimen was also included in a second study, on human thymus T cells.

Input material: thymocytes. The receptors come from a boy under three years old with a congenital heart defect.

The chain is built from TRBV7-2 and TRBJ1-2; D call uncertain. Germline V gives CDR1 SGHTA, CDR2 FQGNSA. This CDR3 spans 11 amino acids. The V end was cut by 8 bases, the J end by 4 bases, with 8 bases between. For the CDR3, the DNA is TGTGCCAGCGGTTTCAGCTATGGCTACACCTTC. Protein product: CASGFSYGYTF.

The chain uses TRBV7-2 and TRBJ1-5; 8 bases map to TRBD1. V shed 5 bases and J 2 bases; nucleotides not matched to a gene: 17. The length of the CDR3 is 19 residues. Germline loops: CDR1 SGHTA, CDR2 FQGNSA. CDR3 loop: CASSPRAYRGRVGNQPQHF. The CDR3 DNA reads TGTGCCAGCAGCCCGAGGGCCTACAGGGGGAGGGTGGGCAATCAGCCCCAGCATTTT.

This rearrangement joins TRBV7-6 to TRBJ2-3, with 10 positions matching TRBD2. The germline V gene encodes CDR1 SGHVS and CDR2 FNYEAQ. The CDR3 covers 17 residues. J was trimmed by 4 bases and V by 5 bases; bases with no gene match: 12. DNA of the CDR3: TGTGCCAGCAGCCTGTTCAGCGTAGCGGGAGGTGCAGATACGCAGTATTTT. Translation gives CASSLFSVAGGADTQYF.

This clone was seen just once. The chain is built from TRBV4-1 and TRBJ2-1, with a weak D call TRBD1 (7 bases). The CDR3 is 14 residues long. Trimming shortened V by 0 bases and J by 7 bases, and 10 bases separated the two germline ends. The germline V gene encodes CDR1 MGHRA and CDR2 YSYEKL. The CDR3 region has the DNA TGCGCCAGCAGCCAAGATGCAGGGGGGAATGAGCAGTTCTTC. This encodes CASSQDAGGNEQFF.

In its sample, this clone was seen once. This chain links TRBV29-1 with TRBJ2-5; 7 nucleotides match TRBD1. The CDR3 is 15 amino acids. V shed 3 bases and J 5 bases; nucleotides not matched to a gene: 12. Germline CDR1 reads SQVTM; CDR2 reads ANQGSEA. The CDR3 DNA is TGCAGCGTTGACCTCCGGACAGGCGCGGCGGAGACCCAGTACTTC. Translating it yields CSVDLRTGAAETQYF.

The chain uses TRBV7-8 and TRBJ2-7, with D possibly being TRBD1 (5 bases). The CDR3 sequence is 13 residues long. Trimming cost V 5 bases and J 5 bases, with 13 bases left between them. The germline CDR1 and CDR2 sequences are SGHVS and FQNEAQ. CDR3 sequence (DNA): TGTGCCAGCAGCAGCAGGGTATTCCACGAGCAGTACTTC. It specifies CASSSRVFHEQYF. Full variable domain (rest looked up from reference TRBV7-8 and TRBJ2-7): GAGVSQSPRYKVAKRGQDVALRCDPISGHVSLFWYQQALGQGPEFLTYFQNEAQLDKSGLPSDRFFAERPEGSVSTLKIQRTQQEDSAVYLCASSSRVFHEQYFGPGTRLTVT.

The chain combines TRBV27 with TRBJ2-4; 11 nucleotides align to TRBD2. V was pared by 6 bases and J by 3 bases, with 19 bases of the junction left unmatched. The germline gives CDR1 MNHEY, CDR2 SMNVEV (reference sequence). The CDR3 is made up of 20 amino acids. The CDR3 is CASRPKGFSGRAKGKNIQYF. CDR3 sequence (DNA): TGTGCCAGCAGGCCTAAGGGTTTTAGCGGGAGGGCTAAGGGCAAAAACATTCAGTACTTC.

CDR3 DNA sequence: TGCAGCGTCGCCGGGACTAGCGGGACGGGTGAGCAGTACTTC. This translates into CSVAGTSGTGEQYF. The rearrangement uses TRBV29-1 and TRBJ2-7; 13 bases are a match to TRBD2. Per germline, CDR1 SQVTM and CDR2 ANQGSEA. After removal of 6 bases from V and 7 bases from J, the junction contained 9 bases not matched to a gene. The CDR3 is made up of 14 amino acids.

The chain has TRBV7-6 and TRBJ1-5; possibly TRBD1 for D (5 bases). The CDR3 runs to 13 residues. Germline V lookup: CDR1 SGHVS, CDR2 FNYEAQ. Trimming cost V 1 base and J 6 bases, with 7 bases left between them. The CDR3 spells CASSLGGGQPQHF. CDR3 bases: TGTGCCAGCAGCTTAGGGGGCGGTCAGCCCCAGCATTTT.

The genes are TRBV2 and TRBJ1-4; the D is unclear. This CDR3 comprises 13 residues. V shed 3 bases and J shed 4 bases, with 6 bases lying between them. CDR1 and CDR2 (germline): SNHLY, FYNNEI. The CDR3 here is CASSDGFNEKLFF. The CDR3 DNA reads TGTGCCAGCAGTGACGGGTTTAATGAAAAACTGTTTTTT.

The V call is TRBV14, the J call TRBJ1-2; 10 nucleotides agree with TRBD1. CDR1 is SGHDN, CDR2 FVKESK, per germline. The CDR3 covers 15 residues. J was trimmed by 5 bases and V by 5 bases; bases with no gene match: 8. In nucleotides, the CDR3 is TGTGCCAGCAGCTGCGGACAGGGGGGGAGGTATGGCTACACCTTC. Its translation is CASSCGQGGRYGYTF.

This clone was observed once. The chain carries TRBV6-1 and TRBJ1-5; 9 bases align to TRBD1. The CDR3 covers 14 residues. Germline V gives CDR1 MNHNS, CDR2 SASEGT. With 6 bases clipped from V and 4 bases from J, the junction kept 4 bases outside the gene matches. CDR3 in DNA: TGTGCCAGCAGCGCCGACAGGGGGAATCAGCCCCAGCATTTT. Translating it yields CASSADRGNQPQHF.

J is TRBJ2-5 and V is TRBV9, with a possible D match to TRBD2 (7 bases). Germline loops: CDR1 SGDLS, CDR2 YYNGEE. V lost 4 bases to trimming and J lost 5 bases, with 21 bases between them. The CDR3 sequence is 16 residues long. The CDR3 is CASSPRGGGHTETQYF. CDR3 DNA: TGTGCCAGCAGCCCACGAGGGGGGGGGCACACGGAGACCCAGTACTTC.

This chain uses TRBV25-1 with TRBJ2-2; 12 positions match TRBD2. V lost 2 bases, J lost 3 bases, and 7 bases stayed unmatched. CDR3 size: 18 residues. Germline lookup yields CDR1 MGHDK and CDR2 SYGVNS. Written as DNA, the CDR3 is TGTGCCAGCAGTGAAGAGCTAGCGGGGGGGCGGGACACCGGGGAGCTGTTTTTT. Its translation is CASSEELAGGRDTGELFF.

The gene calls are TRBV28 and TRBJ2-1, with D uncertain. Germline CDR1 and CDR2: MDHEN and SYDVKM. Trimming took 0 bases from V and 4 from J, leaving 16 bases between them. The CDR3 runs to 17 residues. The CDR3 region is CASSLCLGINPYNEQFF. DNA of the CDR3: TGTGCCAGCAGTTTATGCCTAGGTATCAACCCTTACAATGAGCAGTTCTTC.

Remarks on this clone: An end of the junction does not agree with germline; a read error may underlie this. V usage is TRBV28 and J usage is TRBJ2-7, with TRBD1 matching 7 bases. The length of the CDR3 is 12 residues. Germline V lookup: CDR1 MDHEN, CDR2 SYDVKM. CDR3 loop: CASSFTPTGKHF. CDR3 nucleotides: TGTGCCAGCAGTTTTACCCCGACAGGGAAGCACTTC.

The rearrangement uses TRBV15 and TRBJ2-4, with D possibly matching TRBD2 (5 bases). Germline V gene lookup returns CDR1 LNHNV and CDR2 YYDKDF (reference sequence). The CDR3 consists of 15 residues. Trimming took off 5 bases at V and 5 bases at J, with 16 bases between the two ends. The DNA of the CDR3 is TGTGCCACCAGCGACCCCGGCGGGTCCGAAAACATTCAGTACTTC. Translation: CATSDPGGSENIQYF.

Written as DNA, the CDR3 is TGTGCCAGTATCCGGAAAGCGGACCAGGCCTACAATGAGCAGTTCTTC. Translation: CASIRKADQAYNEQFF. The chain carries TRBV19 and TRBJ2-1, with D possibly matching TRBD2 (5 bases). Trimming left V 7 bases short and J 2 bases short, with 18 bases between. Germline V CDR1 and CDR2: LNHDA, SQIVND (reference sequence). The CDR3 runs 16 residues.

The chain couples TRBV7-3 to TRBJ2-2, with 8 nucleotides matching TRBD2. The CDR3 runs 13 residues. Germline CDR1 SGHTA, CDR2 FQGTGA. Trimming cost V 5 bases and J 6 bases; bases outside gene matches: 2. The CDR3 here is CASSQLAAGELFF. CDR3 DNA: TGTGCCAGCAGCCAACTAGCGGCCGGGGAGCTGTTTTTT.

This clone occurred a few times. The CDR3 region has the DNA TGTGCCAGTAGTGTGGGACAGCTCGATGGCTACACCTTC. This gives the protein CASSVGQLDGYTF. The V and J genes are TRBV19 and TRBJ1-2; 7 bases align to TRBD1. The V gene's germline CDR1 is LNHDA and CDR2 SQIVND (reference sequence). The CDR3 totals 13 residues. The ends lost 5 bases at V and 6 bases at J; junction bases unmatched: 6.

The rearrangement links TRBV5-1 to TRBJ2-7; 8 positions match TRBD1. V was clipped by 0 bases and J by 4 bases; unmatched bases: 3. CDR1 is SGHRS and CDR2 is YFSETQ in the germline V gene. The CDR3 is 14 residues long. DNA for the CDR3: TGCGCCAGCAGCTTGGGACAGGGGTTATACGAGCAGTACTTC. This codes for CASSLGQGLYEQYF.

The V and J genes are TRBV6-6 and TRBJ2-7; 12 bases align to TRBD2. Losses at the gene ends were 3 bases for V and 4 bases for J; bases not matched to a gene: 4. Germline V gives CDR1 MNHNY, CDR2 SVGAGI (reference sequence). The CDR3 sequence is 15 residues long. The CDR3 here is CASSYLLAGGYEQYF. The CDR3 region has the DNA TGTGCCAGCAGTTATCTTCTAGCGGGAGGGTACGAGCAGTACTTC.

This chain uses TRBV19 with TRBJ2-1; 8 nucleotides align to TRBD2. V shed 3 bases and J 9 bases; nucleotides not matched to a gene: 10. The germline V gene has CDR1 LNHDA and CDR2 SQIVND (reference sequence). The CDR3 is 15 amino acids. This CDR3 is CASSMMPGGPSEQFF. The CDR3 bases are TGTGCCAGTAGTATGATGCCGGGAGGGCCAAGTGAGCAGTTCTTC.

V is TRBV10-3 and J is TRBJ1-1, with D possibly TRBD1 on 5 matching bases. V was cut by 7 bases and J by 0 bases, with 21 bases left in between. This CDR3 region has 17 residues. Germline V gene lookup returns CDR1 ENHRY and CDR2 SYGVKD. The CDR3 DNA follows: TGTGCCATCACTACCGGACAACCACACTCACTGAACACTGAAGCTTTCTTT. Amino acid sequence: CAITTGQPHSLNTEAFF.

V gene TRBV5-1 combines with J gene TRBJ2-1; TRBD2 aligns across 10 bases. The CDR3 contains 16 residues. Germline trimming cut 1 base from V and 4 bases from J; bases unmatched to any gene: 5. The germline V gene encodes CDR1 SGHRS and CDR2 YFSETQ. The CDR3, as DNA: TGCGCCAGCAGCTTGTCCGGACTAGCGGAGTACAATGAGCAGTTCTTC. Amino acids: CASSLSGLAEYNEQFF.